The subject of this entry is one T cell receptor beta chain. Its antigen remains unknown. Lesional scalp punch biopsies and peripheral blood were collected from alopecia areata patients. These data are taken from a study of CD8+ T cells in alopecia areata. Overall study context: Oral tofacitinib (5 to 10 mg twice daily) was administered to treated patients. General study points: Lesional scalp displayed greater clonality than normal scalp, most notably in alopecia totalis/universalis. Patients shared TCRs less clearly than mice did, possibly owing to HLA.

It was cDNA, reverse transcribed from extracted RNA, that served as the sequencing template. This table comes from immunoSEQ multiplex PCR, and its TCRdb copy is limited to in-frame clones, with some not included. The repertoire holds more than 200,000 clones, with 67% as singletons. The V gene's germline CDR1 is SGDLS and CDR2 YYNGEE. Deletions cut 0 bases from V and 6 bases from J, with 9 bases between. The CDR3 is 13 residues long. The gene calls are TRBV9 and TRBJ1-1; D possibly corresponds to TRBD1 (5 bases). The source is a human donor with alopecia areata. Sequenced material: CD4+ T cells sorted from blood, taken at week 0. This chain's CDR3 is CASSVVGTAEAFF. In DNA, the CDR3 is TGTGCCAGCAGCGTAGTAGGGACTGCTGAAGCTTTCTTT.